Sequencing of this T cell receptor (beta chain) was carried out in a study of Ad26.COV2.S vaccination and SARS-CoV-2 variants. Study-wide points: For non-spike TCRs, breadth in vaccine recipients resembled that in placebo recipients.

As for this clone: Its antigen is undetermined.

V trimming: 7 bases; J trimming: 0 bases; junction bases outside the gene matches: 6. Germline V gives CDR1 MNHEY, CDR2 SMNVEV (reference sequence). The CDR3 loop spans 14 amino acids. Clones were sequenced by immunoSEQ multiplex PCR, and TCRdb holds only the in-frame ones, with some missing. The sample has about 680,000 clones, roughly 90% seen once. The treatment is: approximately 18 received Ad26.COV2.S at low or high dose, single or two shots; roughly five received placebo; per-sample allocation not given. On day 63 after the first injection, vaccine and placebo recipients gave samples. Recruitment in Boston yielded a donor of adult age, 18-55 years.

Sequencing used peripheral blood, obtained in a trial of Ad26.COV2.S vaccine versus placebo. This receptor was identified in a person between 18 and 59 years old who received the Ad26.COV2.S COVID-19 vaccine or a placebo. The chain is built from TRBV27 and TRBJ2-7, with 7 bases aligning to TRBD1. CDR3 in amino acids: CASTKTGFSYEQYF. DNA for the CDR3: TGTGCCAGCACCAAGACAGGGTTCTCCTACGAGCAGTACTTC.